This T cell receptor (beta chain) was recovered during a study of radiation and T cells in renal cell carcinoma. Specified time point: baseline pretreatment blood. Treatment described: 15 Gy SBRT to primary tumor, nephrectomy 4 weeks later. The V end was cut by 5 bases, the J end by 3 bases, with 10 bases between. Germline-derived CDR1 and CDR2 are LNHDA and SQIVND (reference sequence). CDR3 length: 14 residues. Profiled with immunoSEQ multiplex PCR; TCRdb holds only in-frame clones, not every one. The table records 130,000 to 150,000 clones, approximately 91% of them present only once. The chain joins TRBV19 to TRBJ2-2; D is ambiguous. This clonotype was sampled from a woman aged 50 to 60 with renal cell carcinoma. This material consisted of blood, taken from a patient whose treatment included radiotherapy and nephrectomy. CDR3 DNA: TGTGCCAGTAGTTTTTTCACAGACACCGGGGAGCTGTTTTTT. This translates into CASSFFTDTGELFF.